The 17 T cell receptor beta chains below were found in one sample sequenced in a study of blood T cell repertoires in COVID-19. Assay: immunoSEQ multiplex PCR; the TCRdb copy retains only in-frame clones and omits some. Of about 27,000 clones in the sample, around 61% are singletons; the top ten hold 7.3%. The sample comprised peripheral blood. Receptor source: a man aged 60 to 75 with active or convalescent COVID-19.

The CDR3 coding sequence is TGTGCCAGCAGCCTAGAAGCGGGAAAGCAGTTCTTC. Its translation: CASSLEAGKQFF. The chain couples TRBV6-6 to TRBJ2-1; 7 bases are shared with TRBD2. V shed 6 bases and J 11 bases; nucleotides not matched to a gene: 7. Germline CDR1 reads MNHNY; CDR2 reads SVGAGI (reference sequence). The CDR3 sequence is 12 residues long.

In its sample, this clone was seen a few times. The CDR3 reads CSVLPPREQFF. CDR3 sequence (DNA): TGCAGCGTTCTTCCCCCCCGTGAGCAGTTCTTC. J is TRBJ2-1 and V is TRBV29-1; D is unresolved. The CDR3 loop spans 11 amino acids. Trimming stripped 5 bases from V and 9 bases from J, with 11 bases between. The germline V gene encodes CDR1 SQVTM and CDR2 ANQGSEA.

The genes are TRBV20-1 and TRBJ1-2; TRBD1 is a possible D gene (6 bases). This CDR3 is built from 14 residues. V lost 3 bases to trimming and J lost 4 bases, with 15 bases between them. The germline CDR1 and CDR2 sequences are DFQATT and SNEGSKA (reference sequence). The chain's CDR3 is CSASSGGGGYGYTF. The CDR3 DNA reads TGCAGTGCTAGTAGCGGGGGCGGCGGCTATGGCTACACCTTC.

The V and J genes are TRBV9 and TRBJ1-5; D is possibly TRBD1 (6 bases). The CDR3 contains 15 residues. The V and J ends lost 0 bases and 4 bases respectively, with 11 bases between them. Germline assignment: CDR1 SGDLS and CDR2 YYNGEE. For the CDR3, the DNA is TGTGCCAGCAGCGTAGCTGGGGGCGAAAATCAGCCCCAGCATTTT. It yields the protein CASSVAGGENQPQHF.

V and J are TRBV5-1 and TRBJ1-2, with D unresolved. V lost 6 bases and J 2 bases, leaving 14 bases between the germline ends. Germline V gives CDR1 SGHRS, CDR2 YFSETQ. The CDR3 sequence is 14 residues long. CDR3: CASTISPGNYGYTF. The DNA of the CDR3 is TGCGCCAGCACCATCAGCCCAGGAAACTATGGCTACACCTTC.

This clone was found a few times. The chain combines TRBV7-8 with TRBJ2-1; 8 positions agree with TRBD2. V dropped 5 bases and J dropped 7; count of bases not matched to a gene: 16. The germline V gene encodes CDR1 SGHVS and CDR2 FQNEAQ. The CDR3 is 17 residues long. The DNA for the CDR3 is TGTGCCAGCAGCCGCGCGACTTTGACGGGAGGGAGAAATGAGCAGTTCTTC. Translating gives CASSRATLTGGRNEQFF. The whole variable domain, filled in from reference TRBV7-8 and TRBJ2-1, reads GAGVSQSPRYKVAKRGQDVALRCDPISGHVSLFWYQQALGQGPEFLTYFQNEAQLDKSGLPSDRFFAERPEGSVSTLKIQRTQQEDSAVYLCASSRATLTGGRNEQFFGPGTRLTVL.

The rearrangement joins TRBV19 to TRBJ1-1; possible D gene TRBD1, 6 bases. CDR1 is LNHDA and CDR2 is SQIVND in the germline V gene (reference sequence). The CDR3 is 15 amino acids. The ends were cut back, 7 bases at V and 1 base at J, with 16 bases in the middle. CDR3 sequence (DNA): TGTGCCAGTACCGTCCAGGGGAGAGCGAACACTGAAGCTTTCTTT. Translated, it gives CASTVQGRANTEAFF.

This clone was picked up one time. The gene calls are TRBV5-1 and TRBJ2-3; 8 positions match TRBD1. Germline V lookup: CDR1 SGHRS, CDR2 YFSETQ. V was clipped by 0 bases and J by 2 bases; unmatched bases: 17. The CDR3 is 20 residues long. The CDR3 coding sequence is TGCGCCAGCAGCTTGGATTTCGTGCGGCCAGGACAGGGAAACACAGATACGCAGTATTTT. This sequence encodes CASSLDFVRPGQGNTDTQYF. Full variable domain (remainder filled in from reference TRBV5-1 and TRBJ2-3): KAGVTQTPRYLIKTRGQQVTLSCSPISGHRSVSWYQQTPGQGLQFLFEYFSETQRNKGNFPGRFSGRQFSNSRSEMNVSTLELGDSALYLCASSLDFVRPGQGNTDTQYFGPGTRLTVL.

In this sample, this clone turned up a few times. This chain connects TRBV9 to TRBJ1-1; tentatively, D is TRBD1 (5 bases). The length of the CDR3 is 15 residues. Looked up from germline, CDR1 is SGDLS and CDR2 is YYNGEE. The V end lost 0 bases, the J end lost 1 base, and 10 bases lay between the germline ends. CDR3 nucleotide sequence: TGTGCCAGCAGCGTAGTTTGGGGGGAGAACACTGAAGCTTTCTTT. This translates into CASSVVWGENTEAFF.

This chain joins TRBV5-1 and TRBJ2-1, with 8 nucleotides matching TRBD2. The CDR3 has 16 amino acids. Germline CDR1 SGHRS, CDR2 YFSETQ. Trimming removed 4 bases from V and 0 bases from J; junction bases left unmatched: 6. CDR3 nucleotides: TGCGCCAGCAGCCAACAGAGCGGGAGCTCCTACAATGAGCAGTTCTTC. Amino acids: CASSQQSGSSYNEQFF.

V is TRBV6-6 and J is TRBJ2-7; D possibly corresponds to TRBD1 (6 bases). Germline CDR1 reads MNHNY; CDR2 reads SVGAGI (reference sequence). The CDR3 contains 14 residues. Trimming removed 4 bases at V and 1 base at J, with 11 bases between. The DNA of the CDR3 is TGTGCCAGCAGTTTTACCGGGACATCCTACGAGCAGTACTTC. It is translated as CASSFTGTSYEQYF.

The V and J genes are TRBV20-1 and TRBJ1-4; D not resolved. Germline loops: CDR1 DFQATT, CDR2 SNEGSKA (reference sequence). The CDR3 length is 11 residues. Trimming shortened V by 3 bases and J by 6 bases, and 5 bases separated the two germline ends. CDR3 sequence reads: CSASRYEKLFF. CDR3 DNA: TGCAGTGCTAGCCGTTATGAAAAACTGTTTTTT.

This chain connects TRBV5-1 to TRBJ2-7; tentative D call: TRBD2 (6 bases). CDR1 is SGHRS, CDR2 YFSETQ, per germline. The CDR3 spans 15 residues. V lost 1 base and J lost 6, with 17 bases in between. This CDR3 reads CASSLRGGAEGEQYF. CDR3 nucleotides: TGCGCCAGCAGCTTGCGTGGCGGGGCGGAGGGCGAGCAGTACTTC.

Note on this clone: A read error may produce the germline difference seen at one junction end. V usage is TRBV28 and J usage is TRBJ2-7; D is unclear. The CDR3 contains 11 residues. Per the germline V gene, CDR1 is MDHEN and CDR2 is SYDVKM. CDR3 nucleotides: TGTGCCACCCGCGGAAAGCCGGAGCAATACTTC. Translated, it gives CATRGKPEQYF.

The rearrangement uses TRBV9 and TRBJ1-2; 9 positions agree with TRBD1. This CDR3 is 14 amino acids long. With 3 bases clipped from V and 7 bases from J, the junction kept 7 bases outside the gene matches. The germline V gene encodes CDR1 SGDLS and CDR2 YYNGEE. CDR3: CASSATTGGPGYTF. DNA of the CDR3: TGTGCCAGCAGCGCAACCACAGGGGGCCCTGGCTACACCTTC.

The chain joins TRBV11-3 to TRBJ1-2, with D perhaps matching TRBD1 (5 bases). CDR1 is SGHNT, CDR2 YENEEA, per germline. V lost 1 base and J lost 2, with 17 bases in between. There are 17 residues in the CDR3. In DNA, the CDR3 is TGTGCCAGCAGCTTAGCCCAGGGCAATAGCAGGAACTATGGCTACACCTTC. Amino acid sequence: CASSLAQGNSRNYGYTF.

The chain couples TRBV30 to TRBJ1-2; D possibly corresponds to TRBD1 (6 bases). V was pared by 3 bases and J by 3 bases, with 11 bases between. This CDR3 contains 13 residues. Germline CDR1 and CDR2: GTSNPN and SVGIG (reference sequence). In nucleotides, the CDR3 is TGTGCCTGGAGGATCAGGGGTGACTATGGCTACACCTTC. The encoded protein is CAWRIRGDYGYTF.